Here is one T cell receptor (beta chain) with its context. With around 15 and 9 cycles respectively, two nested PCRs were carried out on TCRalpha and TCRbeta cDNA. TCRdb reworked the 5' RACE reads into one entry per CDR3 protein, no DNA. The sample yields roughly 300,000 distinct CDR3 sequences, of which the top ten take up approximately 5.9%. The data belong to a study of monozygotic twins with inflammatory bowel disease. This CDR3 has 15 amino acids. The germline V gene encodes CDR1 SGHNT and CDR2 YYREEE (reference sequence). The chain carries TRBV5-4 and TRBJ1-6; TCRdb's D call of TRBD1 is untestable without DNA. This sequence was found in a human donor with ulcerative colitis or Crohn's disease, or a healthy co-twin of an affected twin (not recorded which). The specimen sequenced was blood. The CDR3 region is CASRTQNRVQSPLHF.